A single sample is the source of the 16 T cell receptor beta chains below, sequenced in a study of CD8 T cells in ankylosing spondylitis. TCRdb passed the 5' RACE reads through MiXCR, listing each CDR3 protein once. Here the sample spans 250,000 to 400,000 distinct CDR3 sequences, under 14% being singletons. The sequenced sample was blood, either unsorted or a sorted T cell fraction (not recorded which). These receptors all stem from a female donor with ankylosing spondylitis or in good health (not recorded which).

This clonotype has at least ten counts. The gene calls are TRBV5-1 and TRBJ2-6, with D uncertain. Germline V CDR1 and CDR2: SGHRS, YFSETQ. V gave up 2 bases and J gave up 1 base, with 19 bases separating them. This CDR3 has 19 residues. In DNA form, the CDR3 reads TGCGCCAGCAGCTTCCATACTAACCCCGACCCATCTGGGGCCAACGTCCTGACTTTC. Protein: CASSFHTNPDPSGANVLTF. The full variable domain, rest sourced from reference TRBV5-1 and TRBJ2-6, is KAGVTQTPRYLIKTRGQQVTLSCSPISGHRSVSWYQQTPGQGLQFLFEYFSETQRNKGNFPGRFSGRQFSNSRSEMNVSTLELGDSALYLCASSFHTNPDPSGANVLTFGAGSRLTVL.

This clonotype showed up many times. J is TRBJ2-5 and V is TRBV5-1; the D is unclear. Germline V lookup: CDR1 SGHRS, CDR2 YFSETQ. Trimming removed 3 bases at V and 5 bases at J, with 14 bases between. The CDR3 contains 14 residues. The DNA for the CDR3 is TGCGCCAGCAGCTCCTCACCGCCCATGGAGACCCAGTACTTC. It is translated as CASSSSPPMETQYF.

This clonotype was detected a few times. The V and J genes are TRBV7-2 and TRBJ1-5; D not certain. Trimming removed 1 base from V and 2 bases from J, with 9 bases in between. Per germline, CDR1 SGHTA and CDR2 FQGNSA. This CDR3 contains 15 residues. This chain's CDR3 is CASSLGHRGNQPQHF. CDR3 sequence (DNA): TGTGCCAGCAGCTTAGGGCACAGAGGCAATCAGCCCCAGCATTTT.

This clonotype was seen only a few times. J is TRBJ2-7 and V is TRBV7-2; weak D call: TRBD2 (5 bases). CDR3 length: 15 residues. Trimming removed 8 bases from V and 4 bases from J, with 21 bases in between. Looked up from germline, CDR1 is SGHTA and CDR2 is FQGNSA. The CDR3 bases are TGTGCCAGCGCGAGATCGAGGGAATTGGCGTACGAGCAGTACTTC. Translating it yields CASARSRELAYEQYF.

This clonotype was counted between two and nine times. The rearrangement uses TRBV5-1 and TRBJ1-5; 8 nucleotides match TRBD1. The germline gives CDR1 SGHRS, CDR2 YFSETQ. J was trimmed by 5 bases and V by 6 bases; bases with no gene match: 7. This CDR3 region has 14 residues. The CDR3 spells CASKQGEGDQPQHF. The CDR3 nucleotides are TGCGCCAGCAAACAGGGGGAGGGGGATCAGCCCCAGCATTTT. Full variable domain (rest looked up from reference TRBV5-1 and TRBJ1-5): KAGVTQTPRYLIKTRGQQVTLSCSPISGHRSVSWYQQTPGQGLQFLFEYFSETQRNKGNFPGRFSGRQFSNSRSEMNVSTLELGDSALYLCASKQGEGDQPQHFGDGTRLSIL.

The CDR3 loop reads CASSGPKFALSYEQYF. CDR3 sequence (DNA): TGTGCCAGCTCGGGACCAAAATTCGCCTTATCCTACGAGCAGTACTTC. The V call is TRBV28, the J call TRBJ2-7; TRBD1 or TRBD2 may be the D gene (5 bases each). Trimming shortened V by 8 bases and J by 1 base, and 21 bases separated the two germline ends. There are 16 residues in the CDR3. Germline V CDR1 and CDR2: MDHEN, SYDVKM.

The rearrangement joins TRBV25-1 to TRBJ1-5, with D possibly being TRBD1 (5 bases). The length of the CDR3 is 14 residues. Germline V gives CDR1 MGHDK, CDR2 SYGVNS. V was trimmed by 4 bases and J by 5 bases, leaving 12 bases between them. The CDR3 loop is CASSGRGWDQPQHF. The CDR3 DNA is TGTGCCAGCAGTGGAAGGGGTTGGGATCAGCCCCAGCATTTT.

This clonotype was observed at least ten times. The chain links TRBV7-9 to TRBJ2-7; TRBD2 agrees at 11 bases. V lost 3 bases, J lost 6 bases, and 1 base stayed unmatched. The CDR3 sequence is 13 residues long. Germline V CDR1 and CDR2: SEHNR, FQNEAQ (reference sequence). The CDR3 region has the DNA TGTGCCAGCAGCTTGGGGACTAGCGGCGAGCAGTACTTC. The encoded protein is CASSLGTSGEQYF.

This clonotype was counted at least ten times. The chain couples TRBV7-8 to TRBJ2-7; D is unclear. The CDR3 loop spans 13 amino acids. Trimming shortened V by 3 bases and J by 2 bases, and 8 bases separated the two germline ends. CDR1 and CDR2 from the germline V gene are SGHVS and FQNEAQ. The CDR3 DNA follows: TGTGCCAGCAGCTTGCCAGGCCCCTACGAGCAGTACTTC. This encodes CASSLPGPYEQYF.

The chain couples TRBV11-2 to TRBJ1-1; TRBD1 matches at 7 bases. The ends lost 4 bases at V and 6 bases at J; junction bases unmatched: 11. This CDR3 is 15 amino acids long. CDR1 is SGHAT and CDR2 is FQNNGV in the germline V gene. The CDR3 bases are TGTGCCAGCAGCTCCAGGACAGGAGTGAGGCCTGAAGCTTTCTTT. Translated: CASSSRTGVRPEAFF.

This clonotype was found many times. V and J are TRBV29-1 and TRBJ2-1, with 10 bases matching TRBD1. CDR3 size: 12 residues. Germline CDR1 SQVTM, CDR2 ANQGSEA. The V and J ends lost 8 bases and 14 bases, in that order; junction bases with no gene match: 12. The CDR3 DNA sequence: TGCAGCTTTCGACAGGGGGCCTCAGATGAGTTCTTC. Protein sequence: CSFRQGASDEFF.

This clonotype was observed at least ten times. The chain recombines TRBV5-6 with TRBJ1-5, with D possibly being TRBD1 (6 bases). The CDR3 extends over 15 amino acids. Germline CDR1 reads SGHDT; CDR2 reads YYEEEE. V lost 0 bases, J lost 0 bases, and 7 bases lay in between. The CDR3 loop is CASSLGGLSNQPQHF. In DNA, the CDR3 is TGTGCCAGCAGCTTGGGGGGGCTTAGCAATCAGCCCCAGCATTTT.

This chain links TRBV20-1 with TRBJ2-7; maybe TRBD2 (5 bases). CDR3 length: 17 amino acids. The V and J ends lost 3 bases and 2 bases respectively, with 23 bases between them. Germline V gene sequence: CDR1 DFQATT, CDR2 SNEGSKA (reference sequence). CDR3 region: CSASALPREEWTYEQYF. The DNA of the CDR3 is TGCAGTGCTAGCGCACTACCGAGGGAAGAATGGACCTACGAGCAGTACTTC.

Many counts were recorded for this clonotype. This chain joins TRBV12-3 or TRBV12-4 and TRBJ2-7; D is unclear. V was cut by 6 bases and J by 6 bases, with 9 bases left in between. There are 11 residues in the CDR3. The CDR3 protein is CASSLSLEQYF. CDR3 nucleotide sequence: TGTGCCAGCAGCCTCTCGCTCGAGCAGTACTTC.

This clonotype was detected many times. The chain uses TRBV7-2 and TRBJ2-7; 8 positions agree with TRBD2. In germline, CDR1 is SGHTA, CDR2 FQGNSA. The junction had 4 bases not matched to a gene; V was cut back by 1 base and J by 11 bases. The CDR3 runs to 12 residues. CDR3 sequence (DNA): TGTGCCAGCAGCTTAGAACTAGCGGCTAAGTACTTC. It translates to CASSLELAAKYF.

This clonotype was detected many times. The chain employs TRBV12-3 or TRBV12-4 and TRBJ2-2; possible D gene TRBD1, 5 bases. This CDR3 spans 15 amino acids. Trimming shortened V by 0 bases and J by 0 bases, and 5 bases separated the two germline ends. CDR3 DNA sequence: TGTGCCAGCAGTTTAGCGACAGCGAACACCGGGGAGCTGTTTTTT. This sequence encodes CASSLATANTGELFF.